The clone carrying this TCR beta chain was observed a handful of times. Its antigen remains unknown. This sample is part of a study of radiation and T cells in renal cell carcinoma. Study-wide results and caveats: Dominant CDR3 motifs were more common in irradiated tumors than controls.

Per the germline V gene, CDR1 is SGHVS and CDR2 is FQNEAQ. The CDR3 is 14 residues long. V shed 5 bases and J shed 4 bases, with 11 bases lying between them. Only in-frame clones appear in the TCRdb table, and some are missing; sequencing was by immunoSEQ multiplex PCR. The data contain 17,000 or so clones, about 50% of them singletons. The treatment is: 15 Gy SBRT to primary tumor, nephrectomy 4 weeks later. Source: tumor tissue, taken from a patient whose treatment included radiotherapy and nephrectomy. The chain joins TRBV7-8 to TRBJ2-2, with D hard to call. This receptor was identified in a man aged 45 to 65 with renal cell carcinoma. The DNA for the CDR3 is TGTGCCAGCAGCCCAAGAGAAGGCACCGGGGAGCTGTTTTTT. Protein product: CASSPREGTGELFF.